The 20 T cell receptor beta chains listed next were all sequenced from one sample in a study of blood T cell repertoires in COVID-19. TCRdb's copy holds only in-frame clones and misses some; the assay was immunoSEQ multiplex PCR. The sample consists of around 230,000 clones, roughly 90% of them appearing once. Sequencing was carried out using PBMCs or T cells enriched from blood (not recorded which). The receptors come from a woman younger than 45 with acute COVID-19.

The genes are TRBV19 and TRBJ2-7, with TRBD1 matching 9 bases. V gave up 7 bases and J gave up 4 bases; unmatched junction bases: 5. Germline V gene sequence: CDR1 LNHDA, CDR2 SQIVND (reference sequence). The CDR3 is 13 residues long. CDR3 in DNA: TGTGCCAGTAATCGACAGGGGGGATACGAGCAGTACTTC. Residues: CASNRQGGYEQYF.

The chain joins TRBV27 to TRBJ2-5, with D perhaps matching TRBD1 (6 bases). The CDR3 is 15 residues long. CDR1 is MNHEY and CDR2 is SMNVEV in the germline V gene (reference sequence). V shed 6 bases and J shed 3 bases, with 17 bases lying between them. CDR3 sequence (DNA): TGTGCCAGCAGGCCGGCCGGACAGAGAGAAGAGACCCAGTACTTC. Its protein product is CASRPAGQREETQYF.

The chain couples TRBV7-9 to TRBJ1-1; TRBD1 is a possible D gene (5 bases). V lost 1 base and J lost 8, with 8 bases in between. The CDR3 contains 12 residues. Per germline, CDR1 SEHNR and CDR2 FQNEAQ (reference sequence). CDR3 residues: CASSLVNREAFF. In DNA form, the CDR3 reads TGTGCCAGCAGCTTAGTTAACAGGGAAGCTTTCTTT.

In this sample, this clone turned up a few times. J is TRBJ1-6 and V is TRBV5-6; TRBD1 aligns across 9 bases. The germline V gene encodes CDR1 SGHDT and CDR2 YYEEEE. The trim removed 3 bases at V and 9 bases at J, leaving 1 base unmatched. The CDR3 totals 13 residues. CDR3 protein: CASSYRGLSPLHF. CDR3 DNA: TGTGCCAGCAGCTACAGGGGGCTTTCACCCCTCCACTTT.

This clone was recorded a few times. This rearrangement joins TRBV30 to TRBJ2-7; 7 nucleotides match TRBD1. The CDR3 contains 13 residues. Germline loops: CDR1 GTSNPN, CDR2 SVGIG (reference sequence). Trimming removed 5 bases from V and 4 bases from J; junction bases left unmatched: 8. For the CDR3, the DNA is TGTGCCTGGGCCGGGACAGAATCTTACGAGCAGTACTTC. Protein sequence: CAWAGTESYEQYF.

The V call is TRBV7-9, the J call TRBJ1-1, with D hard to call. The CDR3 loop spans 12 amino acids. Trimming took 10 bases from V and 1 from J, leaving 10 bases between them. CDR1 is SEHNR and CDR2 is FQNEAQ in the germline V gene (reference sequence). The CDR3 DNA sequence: TGTGCCACCCGACGGGGGAACACTGAAGCTTTCTTT. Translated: CATRRGNTEAFF.

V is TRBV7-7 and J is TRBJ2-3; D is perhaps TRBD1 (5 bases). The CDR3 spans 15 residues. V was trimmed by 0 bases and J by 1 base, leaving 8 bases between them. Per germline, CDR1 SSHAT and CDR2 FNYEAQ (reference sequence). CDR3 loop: CASSLALQGTDTQYF. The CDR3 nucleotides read TGTGCCAGCAGCTTAGCCCTACAGGGCACAGATACGCAGTATTTT.

The CDR3 protein is CASSLRTSGSYEQYF. The CDR3 DNA sequence: TGTGCCAGCAGCCTTAGGACTAGCGGGAGTTACGAGCAGTACTTC. V is TRBV7-2 and J is TRBJ2-7, with TRBD2 matching over 13 bases. J was trimmed by 4 bases and V by 5 bases; bases with no gene match: 5. CDR3 length: 15 amino acids. Germline V lookup: CDR1 SGHTA, CDR2 FQGNSA.

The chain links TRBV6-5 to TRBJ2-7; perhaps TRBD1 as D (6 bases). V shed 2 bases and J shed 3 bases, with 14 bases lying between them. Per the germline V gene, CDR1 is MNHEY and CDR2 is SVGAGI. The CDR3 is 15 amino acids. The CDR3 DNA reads TGTGCCAGCAGTTACGACAGGCTCAACGGCTACGAGCAGTACTTC. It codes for CASSYDRLNGYEQYF.

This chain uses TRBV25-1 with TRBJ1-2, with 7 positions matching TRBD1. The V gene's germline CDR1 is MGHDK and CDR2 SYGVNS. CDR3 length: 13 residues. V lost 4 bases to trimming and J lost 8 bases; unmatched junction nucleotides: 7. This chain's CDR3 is CASSARQGWGYTF. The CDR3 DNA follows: TGTGCCAGCAGTGCCCGACAGGGTTGGGGCTACACCTTC.

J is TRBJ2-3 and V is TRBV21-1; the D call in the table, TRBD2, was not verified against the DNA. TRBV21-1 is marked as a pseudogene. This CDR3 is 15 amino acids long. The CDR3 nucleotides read TGTGCCAGCTTGGAGGAGCGGGGGTACACAGATACGCAGTATTTT. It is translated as CASLEERGYTDTQYF.

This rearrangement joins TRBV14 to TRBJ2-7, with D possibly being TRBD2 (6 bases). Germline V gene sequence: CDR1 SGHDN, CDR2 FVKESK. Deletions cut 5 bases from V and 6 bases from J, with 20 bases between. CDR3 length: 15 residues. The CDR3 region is CASSYGTPPLFEQYF. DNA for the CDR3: TGTGCCAGCAGCTACGGGACTCCCCCACTGTTCGAGCAGTACTTC.

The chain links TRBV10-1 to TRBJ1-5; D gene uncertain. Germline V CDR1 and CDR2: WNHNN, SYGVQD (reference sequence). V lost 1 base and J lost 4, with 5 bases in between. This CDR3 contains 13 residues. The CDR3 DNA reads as TGCGCCAGCAGTGAGTTACAGAATCAGCCCCAGCATTTT. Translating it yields CASSELQNQPQHF.

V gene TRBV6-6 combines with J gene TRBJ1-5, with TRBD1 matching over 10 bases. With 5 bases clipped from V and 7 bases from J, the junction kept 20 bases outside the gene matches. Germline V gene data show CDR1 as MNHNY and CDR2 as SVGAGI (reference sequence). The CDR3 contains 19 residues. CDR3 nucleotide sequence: TGTGCCAGCAGTCCCGGAGAGACAGGGGGCAAAGGGCGGAGACAGCCCCAGCATTTT. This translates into CASSPGETGGKGRRQPQHF.

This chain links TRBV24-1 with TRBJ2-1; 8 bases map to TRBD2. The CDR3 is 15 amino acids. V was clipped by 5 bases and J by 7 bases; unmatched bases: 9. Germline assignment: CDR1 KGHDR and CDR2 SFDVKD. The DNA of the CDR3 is TGTGCCACCAGTGTCCCGAGCGGGGGAACAAATGAGCAGTTCTTC. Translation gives CATSVPSGGTNEQFF.

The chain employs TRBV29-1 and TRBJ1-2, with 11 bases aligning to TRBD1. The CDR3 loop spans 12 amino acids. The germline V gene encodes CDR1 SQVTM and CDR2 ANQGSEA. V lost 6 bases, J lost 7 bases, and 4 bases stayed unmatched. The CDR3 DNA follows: TGCAGCGTGGGACAGGGGGAAATTGGCTACACCTTC. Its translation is CSVGQGEIGYTF.

For the CDR3, the DNA is TGTGCCAGCAGTCGACAGGGCAATTCACCCCTCCACTTT. This sequence encodes CASSRQGNSPLHF. V gene TRBV6-5 combines with J gene TRBJ1-6; 7 nucleotides align to TRBD1. Germline lookup yields CDR1 MNHEY and CDR2 SVGAGI. This CDR3 has 13 residues. V shed 5 bases and J 7 bases; nucleotides not matched to a gene: 2.

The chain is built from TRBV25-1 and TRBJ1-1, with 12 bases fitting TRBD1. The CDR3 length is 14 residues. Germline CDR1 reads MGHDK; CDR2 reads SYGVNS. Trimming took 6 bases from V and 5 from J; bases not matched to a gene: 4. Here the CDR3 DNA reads TGTGCCAGCAGGGGACAGGGGGCAGGAACTGAAGCTTTCTTT. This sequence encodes CASRGQGAGTEAFF.

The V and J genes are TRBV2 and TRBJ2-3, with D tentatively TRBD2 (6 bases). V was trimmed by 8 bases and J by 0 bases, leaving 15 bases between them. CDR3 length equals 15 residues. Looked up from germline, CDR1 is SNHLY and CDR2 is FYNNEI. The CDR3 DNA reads TGTGCCAGCGGGGGGACCACCGTAAGCACAGATACGCAGTATTTT. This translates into CASGGTTVSTDTQYF.

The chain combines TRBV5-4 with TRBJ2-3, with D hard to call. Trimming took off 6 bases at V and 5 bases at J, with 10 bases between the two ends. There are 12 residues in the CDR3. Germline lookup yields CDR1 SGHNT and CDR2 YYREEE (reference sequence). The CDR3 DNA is TGTGCCAGCACCCAGGTAGGAGATACGCAGTATTTT. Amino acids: CASTQVGDTQYF.